This T cell receptor beta chain derives from a study of T cells in Graves' hyperthyroidism and ophthalmopathy. V gave up 3 bases and J gave up 0 bases; unmatched junction bases: 3. The germline V gene encodes CDR1 DFQATT and CDR2 SNEGSKA (reference sequence). CDR3 length equals 15 residues. Study-level points and caveats: In simple terms, a model built on 13 V-J features told ophthalmopathy apart from stable hyperthyroidism. Also found in blood were most expanded thyroid clonotypes above 0.001.

It was RNA transcripts that yielded the amplified TCR beta CDR3 regions. TCR CDR3 regions were first amplified by RT-PCR with HTBI primers. TCRdb used MiXCR to reprocess the multiplex PCR reads, holding one entry per CDR3 protein. Of about 610,000 distinct CDR3 sequences in the sample, 14% to 15% were seen once. As regards this clonotype: Antigen: not known.

The rearrangement joins TRBV20-1 to TRBJ2-5; 11 positions agree with TRBD2. Specimen: blood. The clonotype was recovered from a woman in her thirties or forties with Graves' ophthalmopathy. CDR3 region: CSASTTSGNQETQYF. The CDR3 nucleotides read TGCAGTGCTAGTACGACTAGCGGGAACCAAGAGACCCAGTACTTC.